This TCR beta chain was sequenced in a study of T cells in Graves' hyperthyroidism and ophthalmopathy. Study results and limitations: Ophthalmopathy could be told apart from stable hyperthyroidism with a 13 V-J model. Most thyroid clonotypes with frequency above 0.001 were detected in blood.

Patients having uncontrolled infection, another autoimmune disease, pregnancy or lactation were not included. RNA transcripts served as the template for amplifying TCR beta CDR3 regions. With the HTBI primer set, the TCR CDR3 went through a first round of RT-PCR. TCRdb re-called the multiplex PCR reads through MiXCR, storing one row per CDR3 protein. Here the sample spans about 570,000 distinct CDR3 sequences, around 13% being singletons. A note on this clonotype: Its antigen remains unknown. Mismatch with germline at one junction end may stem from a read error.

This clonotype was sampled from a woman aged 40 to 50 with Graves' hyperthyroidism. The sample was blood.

The CDR3 DNA sequence: TGTACCAGCGCTCTTTTTGGAGACGGCTACACCTTC. Translation: CTSALFGDGYTF. The chain joins TRBV7-9 to TRBJ1-2; no reliable D call. CDR3 length equals 12 residues. Per germline, CDR1 SEHNR and CDR2 FQNEAQ (reference sequence).